The 5 T cell receptor beta chains below come from one sample, sequenced in a study of shared clonotypes between healthy human individuals. Sequencing was performed with immunoSEQ multiplex PCR; in TCRdb, only in-frame clones are kept and a portion is missing. Here the sample spans hundreds of thousands of clones, 95% being singletons. CD45RO negativity and positive selection for CCR7 defined naive CD8 cells, a population that excluded terminally differentiated effector memory CD45RA+ cells. The sample comprised naive CD8+ T cells sorted from blood. The source of these receptors is a woman aged 30 to 39 in good health.

The gene calls are TRBV4-1 and TRBJ1-5; no clear D gene. V was trimmed by 1 base and J by 2 bases, leaving 12 bases between them. The CDR3 contains 16 residues. The V gene's germline CDR1 is MGHRA and CDR2 YSYEKL. CDR3 sequence: CASSQVGQLRNQPQHF. Written as DNA, the CDR3 is TGCGCCAGCAGCCAAGTAGGCCAGCTACGCAATCAGCCCCAGCATTTT.

CDR3 protein: CASSPGRTDSYEQYF. The CDR3 nucleotides are TGTGCCAGCAGCCCCGGAAGAACAGACTCCTACGAGCAGTACTTC. V is TRBV11-3 and J is TRBJ2-7, with D uncertain. The V gene's germline CDR1 is SGHNT and CDR2 YENEEA. V was trimmed by 5 bases and J by 0 bases, leaving 14 bases between them. This CDR3 comprises 15 residues.

This clone was recorded once. The V call is TRBV13, the J call TRBJ1-1, with 7 bases identical to TRBD1. The CDR3 sequence is 15 residues long. Losses at the gene ends were 5 bases for V and 5 bases for J; bases not matched to a gene: 11. Germline CDR1 is PRHDT and CDR2 is FYEKMQ (reference sequence). CDR3 bases: TGTGCCAGCAGCCAAGCCGGGCAGGGGGTTACTGAAGCTTTCTTT. Amino acid sequence: CASSQAGQGVTEAFF.

The gene calls are TRBV28 and TRBJ2-1, with no clear D. Germline V gene lookup returns CDR1 MDHEN and CDR2 SYDVKM. V gave up 2 bases and J gave up 7 bases, with 15 bases separating them. This CDR3 has 15 residues. CDR3 in DNA: TGTGCCAGCAGTTTAATTCCCCCACTTGGGAATGAGCAGTTCTTC. Amino acids: CASSLIPPLGNEQFF.

This chain uses TRBV6-5 with TRBJ2-2; D gene ambiguous. Per the germline V gene, CDR1 is MNHEY and CDR2 is SVGAGI. This CDR3 spans 14 amino acids. The ends were cut back, 8 bases at V and 2 bases at J, with 12 bases in the middle. Here the CDR3 DNA reads TGTGCCAGCGAGAGAACATTCAACACCGGGGAGCTGTTTTTT. Its protein is CASERTFNTGELFF.